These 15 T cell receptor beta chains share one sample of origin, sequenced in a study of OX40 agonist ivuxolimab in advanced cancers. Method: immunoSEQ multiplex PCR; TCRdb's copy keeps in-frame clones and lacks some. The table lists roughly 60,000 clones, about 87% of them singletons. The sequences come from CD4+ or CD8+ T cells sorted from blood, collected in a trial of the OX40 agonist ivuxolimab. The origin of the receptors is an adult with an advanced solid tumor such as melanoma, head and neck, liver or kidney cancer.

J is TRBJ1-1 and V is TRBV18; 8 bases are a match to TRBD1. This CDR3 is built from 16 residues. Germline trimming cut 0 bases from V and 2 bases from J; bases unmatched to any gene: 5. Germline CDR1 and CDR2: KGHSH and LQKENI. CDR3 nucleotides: TGTGCCAGCTCACCACCGGGACAGGTGTATAACACTGAAGCTTTCTTT. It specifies CASSPPGQVYNTEAFF.

The DNA for the CDR3 is TGTGCCAGCAGCTTGGCCCCCTTTGGGGGACGCACCGGGGAGCTGTTTTTT. Residues: CASSLAPFGGRTGELFF. The rearrangement joins TRBV5-5 to TRBJ2-2; D may be TRBD1 or TRBD2 (5 bases each). V lost 0 bases, J lost 4 bases, and 16 bases lay in between. Per germline, CDR1 SGHKS and CDR2 YYEKEE (reference sequence). The length of the CDR3 is 17 residues.

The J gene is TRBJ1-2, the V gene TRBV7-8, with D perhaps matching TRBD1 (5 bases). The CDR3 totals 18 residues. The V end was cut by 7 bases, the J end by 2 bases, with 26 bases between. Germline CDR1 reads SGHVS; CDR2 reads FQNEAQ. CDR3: CASTLRPGPWNPNYGYTF. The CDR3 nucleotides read TGTGCCAGCACACTAAGGCCGGGACCGTGGAATCCAAACTATGGCTACACCTTC.

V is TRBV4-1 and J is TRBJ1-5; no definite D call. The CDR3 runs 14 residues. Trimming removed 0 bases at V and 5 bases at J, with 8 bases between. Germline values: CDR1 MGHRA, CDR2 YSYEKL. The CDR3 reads CASSQEGDYQPQHF. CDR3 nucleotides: TGCGCCAGCAGCCAAGAGGGAGACTATCAGCCCCAGCATTTT.

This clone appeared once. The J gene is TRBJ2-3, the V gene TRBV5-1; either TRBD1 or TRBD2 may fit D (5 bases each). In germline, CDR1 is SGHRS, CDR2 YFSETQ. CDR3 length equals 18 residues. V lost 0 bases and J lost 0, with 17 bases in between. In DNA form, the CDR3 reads TGCGCCAGCAGCTTGGAGTACACGGGGACCCCTAGCACAGATACGCAGTATTTT. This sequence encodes CASSLEYTGTPSTDTQYF.

CDR3 residues: CASSLPDPLSSYNEQFF. As DNA, the CDR3 is TGTGCCAGCAGCCTCCCGGACCCTCTCAGCTCCTACAATGAGCAGTTCTTC. The chain recombines TRBV7-3 with TRBJ2-1; D unresolved. The CDR3 totals 17 residues. Germline V CDR1 and CDR2: SGHTA, FQGTGA. The V gene lost 5 bases and the J gene lost 0 bases, with 17 bases spanning the gap.

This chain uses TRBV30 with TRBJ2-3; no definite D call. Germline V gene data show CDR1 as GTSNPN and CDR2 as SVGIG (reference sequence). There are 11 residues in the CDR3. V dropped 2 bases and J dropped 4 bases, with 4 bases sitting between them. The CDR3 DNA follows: TGTGCCTGGAGTATCGCAGATACGCAGTATTTT. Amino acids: CAWSIADTQYF.

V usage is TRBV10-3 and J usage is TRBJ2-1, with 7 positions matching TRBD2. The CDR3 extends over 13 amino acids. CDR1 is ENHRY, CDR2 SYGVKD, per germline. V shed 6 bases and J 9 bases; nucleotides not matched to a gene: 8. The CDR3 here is CAIRETSQGEQFF. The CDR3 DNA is TGTGCCATCAGAGAGACTAGCCAAGGTGAGCAGTTCTTC.

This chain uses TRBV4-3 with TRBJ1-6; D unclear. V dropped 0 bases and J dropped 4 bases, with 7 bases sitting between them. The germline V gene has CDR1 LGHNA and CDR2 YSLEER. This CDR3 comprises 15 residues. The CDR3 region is CASSQDSKYNSPLHF. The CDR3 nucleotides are TGCGCCAGCAGCCAAGATTCGAAATATAATTCACCCCTCCACTTT.

In DNA, the CDR3 is TGTGCCAGCAGTGTCCGACTAGCGGGAGAGCAGTACTTC. This codes for CASSVRLAGEQYF. The rearrangement links TRBV6-4 to TRBJ2-7, with 11 bases lining up with TRBD2. CDR1 and CDR2 (germline): MRHNA, SNTAGT. The CDR3 covers 13 residues. After removal of 4 bases from V and 7 bases from J, the junction contained 3 bases not matched to a gene.

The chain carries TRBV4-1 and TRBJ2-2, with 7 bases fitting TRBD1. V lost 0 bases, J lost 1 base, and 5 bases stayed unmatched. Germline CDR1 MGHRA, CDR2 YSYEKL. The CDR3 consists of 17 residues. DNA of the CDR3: TGCGCCAGCAGCCAAGAAGCCAGGGGGAGGAACACCGGGGAGCTGTTTTTT. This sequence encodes CASSQEARGRNTGELFF.

This CDR3 is CSVDSGGYNEQFF. CDR3 sequence (DNA): TGCAGCGTTGATAGCGGGGGATACAATGAGCAGTTCTTC. The gene calls are TRBV29-1 and TRBJ2-1, with TRBD2 matching over 9 bases. J lost 4 bases, V lost 3 bases, and 1 base had no gene match. Germline V lookup: CDR1 SQVTM, CDR2 ANQGSEA. This CDR3 contains 13 residues.

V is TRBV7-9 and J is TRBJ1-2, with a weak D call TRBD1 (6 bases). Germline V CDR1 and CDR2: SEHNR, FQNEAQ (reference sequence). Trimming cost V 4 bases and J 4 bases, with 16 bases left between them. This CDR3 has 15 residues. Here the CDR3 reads CASSSGATRSYGYTF. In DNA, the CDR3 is TGTGCCAGCAGCTCGGGGGCGACCCGATCCTATGGCTACACCTTC. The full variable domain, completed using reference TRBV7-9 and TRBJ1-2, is DTGVSQNPRHKITKRGQNVTFRCDPISEHNRLYWYRQTLGQGPEFLTYFQNEAQLEKSRLLSDRFSAERPKGSFSTLEIQRTEQGDSAMYLCASSSGATRSYGYTFGSGTRLTVV.

The CDR3 sequence: CASSKNANRDCMNTGELFF. The DNA for the CDR3 is TGTGCCAGCAGCAAAAACGCTAACCGGGACTGTATGAACACCGGGGAGCTGTTTTTT. The chain has TRBV21-1 and TRBJ2-2; TRBD2, as called in the table, went unchecked against the DNA. TRBV21-1 is a pseudogene locus. The CDR3 extends over 19 amino acids.

CDR3 nucleotides: TGTGCCAGCTCCCTAGCTAATGAAAAACTGTTTTTT. Protein: CASSLANEKLFF. The V call is TRBV28, the J call TRBJ1-4; D remains ambiguous. With 8 bases removed from V and 3 bases from J, the gap between germline ends came to 7 bases. The CDR3 is 12 amino acids. The germline gives CDR1 MDHEN, CDR2 SYDVKM.